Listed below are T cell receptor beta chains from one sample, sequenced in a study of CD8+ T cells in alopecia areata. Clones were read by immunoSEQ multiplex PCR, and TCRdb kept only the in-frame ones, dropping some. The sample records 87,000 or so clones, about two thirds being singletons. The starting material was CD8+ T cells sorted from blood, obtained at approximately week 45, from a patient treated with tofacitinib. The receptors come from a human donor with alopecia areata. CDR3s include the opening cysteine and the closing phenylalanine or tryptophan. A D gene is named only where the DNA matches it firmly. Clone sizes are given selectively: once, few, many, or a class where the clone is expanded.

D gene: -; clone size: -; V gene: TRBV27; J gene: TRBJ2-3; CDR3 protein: CASSLVFTDTQYF; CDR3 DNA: TGTGCCAGCAGTTTGGTCTTCACAGATACGCAGTATTTT
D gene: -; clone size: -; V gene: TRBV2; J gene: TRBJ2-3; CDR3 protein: CASRQLVPGGDTQYF; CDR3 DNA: TGTGCCAGCAGGCAGCTCGTCCCTGGGGGAGATACGCAGTATTTT
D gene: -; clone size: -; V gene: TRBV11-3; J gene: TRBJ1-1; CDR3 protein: CASSLAGNFEAFF; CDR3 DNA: TGTGCCAGCAGCTTAGCTGGGAATTTCGAAGCTTTCTTT
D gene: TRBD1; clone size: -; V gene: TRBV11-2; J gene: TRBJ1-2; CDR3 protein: CASSSHSTGNYGYTF; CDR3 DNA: TGTGCCAGCAGCTCCCATTCGACAGGGAACTATGGCTACACCTTC
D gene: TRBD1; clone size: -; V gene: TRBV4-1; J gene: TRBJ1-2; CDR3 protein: CASSQDEGQLYGYTF; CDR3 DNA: TGCGCCAGCAGCCAAGATGAGGGACAGCTCTATGGCTACACCTTC
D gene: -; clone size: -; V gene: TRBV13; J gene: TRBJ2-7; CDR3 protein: CASSLGAGITYEQYF; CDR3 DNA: TGTGCCAGCAGCTTAGGGGCAGGTATAACCTACGAGCAGTACTTC
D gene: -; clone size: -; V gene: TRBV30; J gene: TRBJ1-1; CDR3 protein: CAWSLNTEAFF; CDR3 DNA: TGTGCCTGGAGTTTGAACACTGAAGCTTTCTTT
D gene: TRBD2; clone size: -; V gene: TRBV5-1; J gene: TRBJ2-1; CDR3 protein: CASSLASSGGANEQFF; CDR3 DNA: TGCGCCAGCAGCTTGGCCTCTAGCGGGGGGGCGAATGAGCAGTTCTTC
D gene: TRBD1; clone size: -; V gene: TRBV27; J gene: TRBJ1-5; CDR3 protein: CASSPGQGNQPQHF; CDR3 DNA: TGTGCCAGCAGTCCGGGACAGGGCAATCAGCCCCAGCATTTT
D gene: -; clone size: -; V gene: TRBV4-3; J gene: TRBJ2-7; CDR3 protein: CASSQDLEAEQYF; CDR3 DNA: TGCGCCAGCAGCCAAGACTTGGAAGCCGAGCAGTACTTC
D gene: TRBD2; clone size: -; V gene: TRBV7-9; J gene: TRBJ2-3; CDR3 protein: CASSERMGLAGSTDTQYF; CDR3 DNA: TGTGCCAGCAGCGAAAGGATGGGACTAGCGGGGAGCACAGATACGCAGTATTTT
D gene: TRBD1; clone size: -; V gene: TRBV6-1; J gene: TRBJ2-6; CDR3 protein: CASSDRGVQGAFGANVLTF; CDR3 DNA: TGTGCCAGCAGTGATCGCGGGGTCCAGGGGGCCTTTGGGGCCAACGTCCTGACTTTC
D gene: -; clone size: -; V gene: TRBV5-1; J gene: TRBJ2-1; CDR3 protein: CASSWDSNEQFF; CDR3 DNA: TGCGCCAGCAGCTGGGACTCCAATGAGCAGTTCTTC
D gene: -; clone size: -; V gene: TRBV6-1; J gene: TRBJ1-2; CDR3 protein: CASSETQDSPNYGYTF; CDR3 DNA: TGTGCCAGCAGTGAAACCCAGGACAGCCCTAACTATGGCTACACCTTC
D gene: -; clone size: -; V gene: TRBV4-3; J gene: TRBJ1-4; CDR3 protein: CASSQDPGQGRGNEKLFF; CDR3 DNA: TGCGCCAGCAGCCAAGATCCGGGCCAAGGAAGGGGGAATGAAAAACTGTTTTTT
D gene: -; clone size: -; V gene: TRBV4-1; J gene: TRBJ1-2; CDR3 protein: CASSQDGPGGYTF; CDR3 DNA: TGCGCCAGCAGCCAAGATGGTCCGGGTGGCTACACCTTC
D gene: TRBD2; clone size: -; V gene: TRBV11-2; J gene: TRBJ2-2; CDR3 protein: CASSLAGGIGELFF; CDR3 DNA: TGTGCCAGCAGCTTAGCGGGGGGTATCGGGGAGCTGTTTTTT
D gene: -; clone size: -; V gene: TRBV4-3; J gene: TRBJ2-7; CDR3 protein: CASSQGTLGSYEQYF; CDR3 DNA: TGCGCCAGCAGCCAAGGGACCTTAGGAAGCTACGAGCAGTACTTC
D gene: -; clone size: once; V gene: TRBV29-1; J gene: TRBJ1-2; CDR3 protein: CSVPGLQGGDGYTF; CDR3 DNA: TGCAGCGTACCCGGGTTACAGGGAGGGGATGGCTACACCTTC
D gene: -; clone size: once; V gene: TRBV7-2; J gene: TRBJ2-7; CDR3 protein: CASSLEQWDEQYF; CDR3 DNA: TGTGCCAGCAGCTTAGAACAATGGGACGAGCAGTACTTC
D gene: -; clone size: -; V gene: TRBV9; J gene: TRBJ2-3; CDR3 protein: CASSAQRARTDTQYF; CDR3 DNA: TGTGCCAGCAGCGCCCAGCGGGCGCGCACAGATACGCAGTATTTT
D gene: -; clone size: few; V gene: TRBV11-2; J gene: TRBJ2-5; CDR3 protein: CASSLSGPWSSETQYF; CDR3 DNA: TGTGCCAGCAGCTTATCAGGCCCCTGGAGCTCGGAGACCCAGTACTTC
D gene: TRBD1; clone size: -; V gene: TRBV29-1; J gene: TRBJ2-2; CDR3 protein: CSVETGDTGELFF; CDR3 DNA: TGCAGCGTTGAAACAGGGGACACCGGGGAGCTGTTTTTT
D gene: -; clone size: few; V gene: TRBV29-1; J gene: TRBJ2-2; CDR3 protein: CSVGRKETGELFF; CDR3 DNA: TGCAGCGTTGGCCGTAAGGAAACCGGGGAGCTGTTTTTT
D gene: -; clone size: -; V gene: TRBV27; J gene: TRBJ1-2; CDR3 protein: CATSRGAGYTF; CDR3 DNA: TGTGCCACCTCGAGGGGGGCTGGCTACACCTTC
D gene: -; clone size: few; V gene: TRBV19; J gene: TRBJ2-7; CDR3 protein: CASSVGVSDEQYF; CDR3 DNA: TGTGCCAGTAGTGTCGGGGTGTCCGACGAGCAGTACTTC
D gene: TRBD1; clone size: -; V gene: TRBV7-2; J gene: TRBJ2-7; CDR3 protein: CASSTSDRGTYEQYF; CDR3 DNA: TGTGCCAGCAGCACCTCGGACAGGGGGACCTACGAGCAGTACTTC
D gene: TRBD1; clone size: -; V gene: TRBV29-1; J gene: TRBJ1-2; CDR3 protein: CSAYTGQRNYGYTF; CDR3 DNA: TGCAGCGCCTACACGGGACAGAGAAACTATGGCTACACCTTC
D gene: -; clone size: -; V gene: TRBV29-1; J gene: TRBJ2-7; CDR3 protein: CSVAGGASREQYF; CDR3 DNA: TGCAGCGTTGCCGGGGGAGCCTCTCGTGAGCAGTACTTC
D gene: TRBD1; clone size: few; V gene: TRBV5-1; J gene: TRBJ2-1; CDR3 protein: CASSLQGSGEQFF; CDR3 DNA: TGCGCCAGCAGCCTACAGGGGTCCGGGGAGCAGTTCTTC
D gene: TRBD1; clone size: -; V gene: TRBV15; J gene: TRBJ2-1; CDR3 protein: CATSTGTGYNEQFF; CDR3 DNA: TGTGCCACCAGCACGGGGACAGGGTACAATGAGCAGTTCTTC
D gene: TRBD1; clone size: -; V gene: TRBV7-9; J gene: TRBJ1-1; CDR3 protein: CASSEDRGMNTEAFF; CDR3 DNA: TGTGCCAGCAGCGAGGACAGGGGAATGAACACTGAAGCTTTCTTT
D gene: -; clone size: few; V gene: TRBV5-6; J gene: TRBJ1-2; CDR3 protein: CASSRTTGSDGYTF; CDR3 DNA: TGTGCCAGCAGCCGCACCACAGGGTCAGATGGCTACACCTTC
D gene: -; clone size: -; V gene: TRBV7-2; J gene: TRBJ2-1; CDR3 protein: CASSLGAGELREQFF; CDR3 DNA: TGTGCCAGCAGCTTAGGGGCAGGGGAGTTGCGTGAGCAGTTCTTC
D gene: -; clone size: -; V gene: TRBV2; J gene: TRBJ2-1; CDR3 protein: CASSEGYYEQFF; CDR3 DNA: TGTGCCAGCAGTGAAGGGTATTATGAGCAGTTCTTC
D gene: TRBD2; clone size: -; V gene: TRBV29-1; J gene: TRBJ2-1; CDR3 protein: CSVEKGTSLYNEQFF; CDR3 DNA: TGCAGCGTTGAAAAGGGGACTAGTTTGTACAATGAGCAGTTCTTC
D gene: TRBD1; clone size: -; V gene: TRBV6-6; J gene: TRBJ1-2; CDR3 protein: CASSPDGQGPLYGYTF; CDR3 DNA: TGTGCCAGCAGCCCTGACGGACAGGGGCCCCTCTATGGCTACACCTTC
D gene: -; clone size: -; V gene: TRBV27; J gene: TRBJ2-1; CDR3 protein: CASTERGGGPYNEQFF; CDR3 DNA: TGTGCCAGCACCGAACGTGGGGGGGGCCCCTACAATGAGCAGTTCTTC
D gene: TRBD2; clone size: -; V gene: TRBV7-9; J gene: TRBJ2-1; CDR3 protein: CASSQLAEPPYDEQFF; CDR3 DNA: TGTGCCAGCAGTCAACTAGCGGAGCCACCCTACGATGAGCAGTTCTTC
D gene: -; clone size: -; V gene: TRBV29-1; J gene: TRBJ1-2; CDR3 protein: CSVDGGTYGYTF; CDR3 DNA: TGCAGCGTTGATGGGGGTACCTATGGCTACACCTTC
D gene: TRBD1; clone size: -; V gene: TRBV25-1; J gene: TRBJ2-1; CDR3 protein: CASEPTGVYNEQFF; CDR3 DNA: TGTGCCAGCGAGCCGACAGGGGTGTACAATGAGCAGTTCTTC